Listed here are 13 T cell receptor beta chains from one sample, sequenced in a study of shared clonotypes between healthy human individuals. The protocol was immunoSEQ multiplex PCR, while the TCRdb copy is restricted to in-frame clones and leaves out a portion. The table records about 2 million clones, 85% to 95% of them present only once. The sample was naive CD4+ T cells sorted from blood. Described subset: CD45RA+ positively selected. Receptors were obtained from a man between 18 and 29 years old in good health.

This chain links TRBV9 with TRBJ2-1; no clear D. The germline V gene has CDR1 SGDLS and CDR2 YYNGEE. This CDR3 is built from 13 residues. V was trimmed by 4 bases and J by 2 bases, leaving 7 bases between them. This CDR3 is CASSSRTYNEQFF. In nucleotides, the CDR3 is TGTGCCAGCAGCTCGCGGACCTACAATGAGCAGTTCTTC.

The V and J genes are TRBV7-9 and TRBJ1-1; TRBD1 aligns across 8 bases. Germline V gene lookup returns CDR1 SEHNR and CDR2 FQNEAQ (reference sequence). Losses at the gene ends were 5 bases for V and 0 bases for J; bases not matched to a gene: 5. CDR3 size: 15 residues. In DNA, the CDR3 is TGTGCCAGCAGCCCAGGACAGGGTTTGAACACTGAAGCTTTCTTT. This codes for CASSPGQGLNTEAFF. Filled out from reference TRBV7-9 and TRBJ1-1, the complete variable domain reads DTGVSQNPRHKITKRGQNVTFRCDPISEHNRLYWYRQTLGQGPEFLTYFQNEAQLEKSRLLSDRFSAERPKGSFSTLEIQRTEQGDSAMYLCASSPGQGLNTEAFFGQGTRLTVV.

The chain uses TRBV11-2 and TRBJ2-2; 8 bases are a match to TRBD1. The CDR3 has 15 residues. Unmatched junction bases numbered 8, after V lost 5 bases and J lost 6 bases. Germline CDR1 reads SGHAT; CDR2 reads FQNNGV. CDR3 sequence reads: CASSPRTGSPGELFF. For the CDR3, the DNA is TGTGCCAGCAGCCCACGGACAGGGTCCCCCGGGGAGCTGTTTTTT.

The chain combines TRBV18 with TRBJ1-5; D possibly corresponds to TRBD1 (5 bases). Trimming left V 6 bases short and J 0 bases short, with 12 bases between. Per germline, CDR1 KGHSH and CDR2 LQKENI. There are 15 residues in the CDR3. CDR3 region: CASSQGRDSNQPQHF. The CDR3 DNA is TGTGCCAGCTCCCAGGGCAGGGATAGCAATCAGCCCCAGCATTTT.

This sequence joins TRBV27 and TRBJ2-3; either TRBD1 or TRBD2 may fit D (5 bases each). The V and J ends lost 6 bases and 4 bases respectively, with 23 bases between them. Germline CDR1 reads MNHEY; CDR2 reads SMNVEV (reference sequence). This CDR3 contains 17 residues. The CDR3 sequence is CASRLTPGRKGADTQYF. CDR3 in DNA: TGTGCCAGCAGACTGACACCGGGACGTAAAGGGGCAGATACGCAGTATTTT.

The chain has TRBV15 and TRBJ1-5; D unresolved. CDR1 and CDR2 (germline): LNHNV, YYDKDF (reference sequence). Trimming removed 0 bases from V and 0 bases from J, with 12 bases in between. This CDR3 contains 17 residues. The CDR3 here is CATSREVSGNSNQPQHF. DNA for the CDR3: TGTGCCACCAGCAGAGAAGTGTCAGGAAATAGCAATCAGCCCCAGCATTTT.

The chain has TRBV20-1 and TRBJ2-1; D gene uncertain. The CDR3 length is 10 residues. The germline V gene encodes CDR1 DFQATT and CDR2 SNEGSKA (reference sequence). V was shortened by 3 bases and J by 7 bases, with 4 bases between the two germline ends. The CDR3 protein is CSASQNEQFF. For the CDR3, the DNA is TGCAGTGCTAGTCAGAATGAGCAGTTCTTC.

This chain links TRBV27 with TRBJ2-4; tentatively, D is TRBD1 or TRBD2 (6 bases each). Deletions cut 2 bases from V and 9 bases from J, with 11 bases between. This CDR3 has 13 residues. The V gene's germline CDR1 is MNHEY and CDR2 SMNVEV (reference sequence). CDR3 protein: CASSLKEGGIQYF. In DNA, the CDR3 is TGTGCCAGCAGTTTAAAAGAGGGGGGCATTCAGTACTTC.

The chain combines TRBV19 with TRBJ1-6, with D maybe TRBD1 (6 bases). The CDR3 sequence is 16 residues long. V was trimmed by 4 bases and J by 6 bases, leaving 16 bases between them. CDR1 is LNHDA, CDR2 SQIVND, per germline (reference sequence). The CDR3 here is CASSNSVGTSNSPLHF. The CDR3 DNA reads as TGTGCCAGTAGTAATTCGGTAGGGACATCTAATTCACCCCTCCACTTT.

The V call is TRBV6-6, the J call TRBJ1-6, with D possibly being TRBD1 (6 bases). The CDR3 is 15 residues long. Trimming cost V 2 bases and J 10 bases, with 15 bases left between them. Germline CDR1 and CDR2: MNHNY and SVGAGI (reference sequence). The CDR3 DNA is TGTGCCAGCAGTTACCTCTCACAGGGTGCGTCACCCCTCCACTTT. Translated, it gives CASSYLSQGASPLHF.

V usage is TRBV2 and J usage is TRBJ2-7; 7 bases are shared with TRBD1. From germline, CDR1 is SNHLY and CDR2 FYNNEI. Trimming cost V 10 bases and J 6 bases; bases outside gene matches: 6. This CDR3 is built from 11 residues. The CDR3 DNA reads TGTGCCACAACCACAGGGGTCGAGCAGTACTTC. It yields the protein CATTTGVEQYF.

Points on this clone: Other DNA sequences in the sample encode the same CDR3. The chain couples TRBV18 to TRBJ2-3; TRBD2 matches at 14 bases. V gave up 1 base and J gave up 3 bases; unmatched junction bases: 0. Looked up from germline, CDR1 is KGHSH and CDR2 is LQKENI. The CDR3 consists of 16 residues. The CDR3 DNA follows: TGTGCCAGCTCACCACGACTAGCGGGAGGGACAGATACGCAGTATTTT. It yields the protein CASSPRLAGGTDTQYF.

The chain joins TRBV5-1 to TRBJ2-7; TRBD2 matches 11 bases. Losses at the gene ends were 2 bases for V and 4 bases for J; bases not matched to a gene: 2. Germline CDR1 reads SGHRS; CDR2 reads YFSETQ. This CDR3 comprises 14 residues. The chain's CDR3 is CASSFTSGGYEQYF. The CDR3 DNA reads as TGCGCCAGCAGCTTCACTAGCGGGGGTTACGAGCAGTACTTC.